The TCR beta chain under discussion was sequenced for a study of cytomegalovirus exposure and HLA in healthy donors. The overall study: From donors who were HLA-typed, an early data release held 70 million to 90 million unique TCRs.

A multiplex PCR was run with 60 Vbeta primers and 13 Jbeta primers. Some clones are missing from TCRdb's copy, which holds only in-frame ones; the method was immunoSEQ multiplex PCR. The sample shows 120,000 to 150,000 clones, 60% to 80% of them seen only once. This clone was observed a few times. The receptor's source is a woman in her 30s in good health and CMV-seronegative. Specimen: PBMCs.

The CDR3 here is CAIRWDTNSPLHF. As DNA, the CDR3 is TGTGCCATCAGGTGGGACACTAATTCACCCCTCCACTTT. This chain links TRBV10-3 with TRBJ1-6; possible D gene TRBD1, 6 bases. The CDR3 is 13 residues long. Trimming removed 6 bases from V and 6 bases from J, with 9 bases in between. Germline assignment: CDR1 ENHRY and CDR2 SYGVKD.